Shown below are 21 T cell receptor beta chains from a single sample sequenced in a study of blood T cell repertoires in COVID-19. The data were produced by immunoSEQ multiplex PCR, yet TCRdb's version contains in-frame clones alone and is incomplete. Found here are about 160,000 clones, around 90% of them singletons; the top ten hold 15% to 20%. Sequencing used peripheral blood. The receptors originated from a man in his fifties or sixties with active or convalescent COVID-19.

V is TRBV11-2 and J is TRBJ2-2, with D possibly being TRBD1 (5 bases). The CDR3 is 15 amino acids. Trimming took off 5 bases at V and 6 bases at J, with 16 bases between the two ends. The germline V gene encodes CDR1 SGHAT and CDR2 FQNNGV. CDR3 in DNA: TGTGCCAGCAGCCCCAGGGTGGATAAGCCCGGGGAGCTGTTTTTT. It encodes CASSPRVDKPGELFF.

J is TRBJ2-7 and V is TRBV20-1; D is perhaps TRBD1 (5 bases). The V end was cut by 6 bases, the J end by 6 bases, with 9 bases between. Germline V CDR1 and CDR2: DFQATT, SNEGSKA (reference sequence). The CDR3 runs to 10 residues. This chain's CDR3 is CSAAGIEQYF. The CDR3 DNA reads TGCAGTGCAGCAGGGATCGAGCAGTACTTC.

The rearrangement uses TRBV2 and TRBJ1-6; possible D gene TRBD1, 5 bases. The CDR3 extends over 16 amino acids. V shed 0 bases and J shed 10 bases, with 16 bases lying between them. CDR1 is SNHLY and CDR2 is FYNNEI in the germline V gene. Here the CDR3 reads CASSEAGPPPGSPLHF. The CDR3 DNA follows: TGTGCCAGCAGTGAAGCTGGACCCCCCCCAGGGTCACCCCTCCACTTT.

The sample holds one count of this clone. This chain connects TRBV18 to TRBJ2-3, with D possibly matching TRBD2 (6 bases). The germline V and J ends were trimmed by 2 bases and 8 bases, with 20 bases remaining between them. The CDR3 is made up of 16 amino acids. The V gene's germline CDR1 is KGHSH and CDR2 LQKENI. In DNA form, the CDR3 reads TGTGCCAGCTCACCAACCTTGGGGCGGGATGTTGGTACGCAGTATTTT. It specifies CASSPTLGRDVGTQYF.

The rearrangement uses TRBV4-2 and TRBJ2-3; TRBD2 agrees at 9 bases. The length of the CDR3 is 16 residues. Germline lookup yields CDR1 LGHNA and CDR2 YNFKEQ. V was pared by 1 base and J by 10 bases, with 12 bases of the junction left unmatched. Written as DNA, the CDR3 is TGTGCCAGCAGCCAAGGGGTAGGCGGGGGGGCTGAGGCGCAGTATTTT. This encodes CASSQGVGGGAEAQYF.

The V and J genes are TRBV5-1 and TRBJ2-1; 14 bases align to TRBD2. The trim removed 4 bases at V and 0 bases at J, leaving 6 bases unmatched. The V gene's germline CDR1 is SGHRS and CDR2 YFSETQ. The CDR3 is 18 amino acids. The CDR3 bases are TGCGCCAGCAGCGCTGGGACTAGCGGGAGTCCCTCCTACAATGAGCAGTTCTTC. It yields the protein CASSAGTSGSPSYNEQFF.

This chain joins TRBV10-3 and TRBJ2-7, with no clear D. CDR1 ENHRY and CDR2 SYGVKD come from the germline V gene. The CDR3 is made up of 14 amino acids. The germline V and J ends were trimmed by 0 bases and 3 bases, with 9 bases remaining between them. CDR3 region: CAISESSGFYEQYF. The CDR3 DNA reads as TGTGCCATCAGTGAGTCATCCGGGTTCTACGAGCAGTACTTC.

The rearrangement links TRBV6-5 to TRBJ1-6; perhaps TRBD1 as D (6 bases). Trimming took off 6 bases at V and 7 bases at J, with 19 bases between the two ends. The CDR3 sequence is 16 residues long. Germline CDR1 and CDR2: MNHEY and SVGAGI. Here the CDR3 reads CASSYVGGRGNSPLHF. The CDR3 DNA reads as TGTGCCAGCAGCTACGTCGGCGGAAGGGGGAATTCACCCCTCCACTTT.

The chain uses TRBV29-1 and TRBJ1-1; 10 bases are a match to TRBD1. Germline lookup yields CDR1 SQVTM and CDR2 ANQGSEA. This CDR3 comprises 13 residues. V gave up 7 bases and J gave up 3 bases; unmatched junction bases: 5. DNA of the CDR3: TGCAGCGCCGGGGGGACAGGGGACACTGAAGCTTTCTTT. Encoded protein: CSAGGTGDTEAFF.

The sample holds one count of this clone. This sequence joins TRBV24-1 and TRBJ2-7; possibly TRBD1 for D (5 bases). Germline CDR1 KGHDR, CDR2 SFDVKD. The CDR3 sequence is 13 residues long. Trimming stripped 7 bases from V and 2 bases from J, with 11 bases between. The CDR3 is CATSVTVAYEQYF. The CDR3 DNA reads TGTGCCACCAGCGTGACAGTTGCCTACGAGCAGTACTTC.

J is TRBJ1-4 and V is TRBV30; 10 nucleotides agree with TRBD1. The CDR3 is 15 amino acids. The germline gives CDR1 GTSNPN, CDR2 SVGIG (reference sequence). J gave up 8 bases and V 3 bases, and 9 bases lay outside the gene matches. In nucleotides, the CDR3 is TGTGCCTGGAGCGCCCCGGGACAGGGGCGCGAAAAACTGTTTTTT. Encoded protein: CAWSAPGQGREKLFF. The variable domain in full, with the rest retrieved from reference TRBV30 and TRBJ1-4, is SQTIHQWPATLVQPVGSPLSLECTVEGTSNPNLYWYRQAAGRGLQLLFYSVGIGQISSEVPQNLSASRPQDRQFILSSKKLLLSDSGFYLCAWSAPGQGREKLFFGSGTQLSVL.

As for this clone: This CDR3 is also generated by other DNA sequences in the sample. J is TRBJ1-5 and V is TRBV11-2; a weak D match, TRBD1 (6 bases). Germline lookup yields CDR1 SGHAT and CDR2 FQNNGV. This CDR3 is built from 14 residues. The V and J ends lost 1 base and 7 bases respectively, with 11 bases between them. The CDR3, as DNA: TGTGCCAGCAGCTTAGGACAGGTCGGCCAGCCCCAGCATTTT. Translated: CASSLGQVGQPQHF.

This clone was observed a single time. The chain carries TRBV6-5 and TRBJ2-1; TRBD2 matches at 10 bases. Germline CDR1 is MNHEY and CDR2 is SVGAGI. This CDR3 has 14 amino acids. The trim removed 4 bases at V and 4 bases at J, leaving 1 base unmatched. This CDR3 reads CASSSSGRYNEQFF. In DNA form, the CDR3 reads TGTGCCAGCAGTTCTAGCGGGAGATACAATGAGCAGTTCTTC.

The chain is built from TRBV6-6 and TRBJ1-4; D is perhaps TRBD1 (5 bases). CDR1 and CDR2 from the germline V gene are MNHNY and SVGAGI (reference sequence). The germline V and J ends were trimmed by 3 bases and 5 bases, with 16 bases remaining between them. The CDR3 is 16 amino acids. The CDR3, as DNA: TGTGCCAGCAGTTATATGGCAGGGAACGAGAATGAAAAACTGTTTTTT. Translating gives CASSYMAGNENEKLFF.

The chain recombines TRBV19 with TRBJ1-2; D possibly corresponds to TRBD1 (5 bases). Germline CDR1 reads LNHDA; CDR2 reads SQIVND (reference sequence). The CDR3 consists of 16 residues. The V gene lost 5 bases and the J gene lost 3 bases, with 19 bases spanning the gap. CDR3 nucleotides: TGTGCCAGTAGTTTCGGGGGTATGGAGAGCGACTATGGCTACACCTTC. Translation gives CASSFGGMESDYGYTF.

This chain uses TRBV5-1 with TRBJ1-1, with D maybe TRBD1 (5 bases). This CDR3 region has 16 residues. The germline V gene has CDR1 SGHRS and CDR2 YFSETQ. Trimming removed 0 bases from V and 4 bases from J, with 16 bases in between. CDR3 loop: CASSLGPGQTGTEAFF. The CDR3 region has the DNA TGCGCCAGCAGCTTGGGCCCTGGACAAACGGGCACTGAAGCTTTCTTT. Full variable domain (remainder filled in from reference TRBV5-1 and TRBJ1-1): KAGVTQTPRYLIKTRGQQVTLSCSPISGHRSVSWYQQTPGQGLQFLFEYFSETQRNKGNFPGRFSGRQFSNSRSEMNVSTLELGDSALYLCASSLGPGQTGTEAFFGQGTRLTVV.

This chain uses TRBV15 with TRBJ1-2; 9 nucleotides match TRBD1. CDR3 length equals 15 residues. Losses at the gene ends were 5 bases for V and 4 bases for J; bases not matched to a gene: 8. Germline-derived CDR1 and CDR2 are LNHNV and YYDKDF (reference sequence). CDR3 in amino acids: CATSGNRGHSYGYTF. CDR3 nucleotide sequence: TGTGCCACCAGCGGGAACAGGGGGCACAGCTATGGCTACACCTTC.

The chain joins TRBV28 to TRBJ1-4; 9 nucleotides match TRBD1. Germline CDR1 MDHEN, CDR2 SYDVKM. Trimming cost V 7 bases and J 5 bases; bases outside gene matches: 11. CDR3 size: 16 residues. CDR3 sequence reads: CASIRFSGTGNEKLFF. The CDR3 bases are TGTGCCAGCATCAGATTCTCCGGGACAGGGAATGAAAAACTGTTTTTT.

This clone was recorded once. The rearrangement joins TRBV28 to TRBJ1-1, with TRBD1 identical over 7 bases. V shed 5 bases, J shed 5 bases, and the junction held 2 bases outside the gene matches. The CDR3 consists of 12 residues. Per germline, CDR1 MDHEN and CDR2 SYDVKM. Here the CDR3 reads CASSETGTEAFF. The CDR3 coding sequence is TGTGCCAGCAGTGAGACAGGGACTGAAGCTTTCTTT. Full variable domain (outside the CDR3, taken from reference TRBV28 and TRBJ1-1): DVKVTQSSRYLVKRTGEKVFLECVQDMDHENMFWYRQDPGLGLRLIYFSYDVKMKEKGDIPEGYSVSREKKERFSLILESASTNQTSMYLCASSETGTEAFFGQGTRLTVV.

The chain is built from TRBV5-1 and TRBJ1-6, with TRBD1 matching over 8 bases. The length of the CDR3 is 15 residues. Trimming at V came to 2 bases and at J to 8 bases, leaving 6 bases not matched to a gene. Germline V gene lookup returns CDR1 SGHRS and CDR2 YFSETQ. The CDR3, as DNA: TGCGCCAGCAGCTTCGACAGGGGCTCCTATTCACCCCTCCACTTT. This codes for CASSFDRGSYSPLHF.

This clone was counted once. This rearrangement joins TRBV5-1 to TRBJ1-1, with a weak D call TRBD1 (5 bases). V was cut by 3 bases and J by 2 bases, with 11 bases left in between. Looked up from germline, CDR1 is SGHRS and CDR2 is YFSETQ. This CDR3 is 14 amino acids long. CDR3 coding DNA: TGCGCCAGCAGCTCCGGACATTCAAACACTGAAGCTTTCTTT. Encoded protein: CASSSGHSNTEAFF. The full variable domain, completed using reference TRBV5-1 and TRBJ1-1, is KAGVTQTPRYLIKTRGQQVTLSCSPISGHRSVSWYQQTPGQGLQFLFEYFSETQRNKGNFPGRFSGRQFSNSRSEMNVSTLELGDSALYLCASSSGHSNTEAFFGQGTRLTVV.